This TCR beta chain originates from a study of cytomegalovirus exposure and HLA in healthy donors. General observations from the study: Some public TCRs appeared in many individuals, while most sequences were rare.

V shed 4 bases and J 5 bases; nucleotides not matched to a gene: 7. Per the germline V gene, CDR1 is SGHRS and CDR2 is YFSETQ. The CDR3 has 15 amino acids. As concerns this clone: Its target is unknown.

This PCR relied on a set of 60 Vbeta primers and 13 Jbeta primers. Authors' data handling: Later reanalysis found 60 million to 90 million unique TCR beta chains, some 10 million of them shared. Sequenced by immunoSEQ multiplex PCR; TCRdb stores in-frame clones only, minus some. D and trimming come from the DNA, and the V and J calls and clone size come from that table. The sample shows some 220,000 clones, 77% of them seen only once. Sequencing was performed on PBMCs. V is TRBV5-1 and J is TRBJ2-5; 11 bases agree with TRBD2. The TCR comes from a woman aged 60-70 years in good health and CMV-seropositive. Here the CDR3 DNA reads TGCGCCAGCAGCGAAACTAGCGGGAGTTGGGAGACCCAGTACTTC. This codes for CASSETSGSWETQYF. The variable domain in full, with the rest retrieved from reference TRBV5-1 and TRBJ2-5, is KAGVTQTPRYLIKTRGQQVTLSCSPISGHRSVSWYQQTPGQGLQFLFEYFSETQRNKGNFPGRFSGRQFSNSRSEMNVSTLELGDSALYLCASSETSGSWETQYFGPGTRLLVL.